This T cell receptor (beta chain) appears in the sequencing data of a study of Graves' ophthalmopathy and Graves' hyperthyroidism. Study observations and caveats: At less than 71% sensitivity and over 72% specificity, the model predicted progression of the ophthalmopathy. Discrimination between ophthalmopathy and stable hyperthyroidism by a 13-signature model showed 87.88% sensitivity and about 80% specificity.

The CDR3 spans 14 residues. J lost 4 bases, V lost 4 bases, and 4 bases had no gene match. Germline CDR1 MNHEY, CDR2 SVGAGI. In regard to this clonotype: Its target is not known.

RNA transcripts yielded amplified TCR beta CDR3 regions. A first-round RT-PCR used HTBI primers, followed by a second-round multiplex PCR. TCRdb independently ran MiXCR on the multiplex PCR reads; one entry per CDR3 protein. The sample consists of 660,000 or so distinct CDR3 sequences, about two fifths of them appearing once. The sample comprised peripheral blood. The sequence was obtained from an adult man with Graves' ophthalmopathy. The rearrangement links TRBV6-5 to TRBJ1-2; 9 nucleotides match TRBD1. The chain's CDR3 is CASSWGQGPYGYTF. In DNA, the CDR3 is TGTGCCAGCAGTTGGGGACAGGGACCCTATGGCTACACCTTC.